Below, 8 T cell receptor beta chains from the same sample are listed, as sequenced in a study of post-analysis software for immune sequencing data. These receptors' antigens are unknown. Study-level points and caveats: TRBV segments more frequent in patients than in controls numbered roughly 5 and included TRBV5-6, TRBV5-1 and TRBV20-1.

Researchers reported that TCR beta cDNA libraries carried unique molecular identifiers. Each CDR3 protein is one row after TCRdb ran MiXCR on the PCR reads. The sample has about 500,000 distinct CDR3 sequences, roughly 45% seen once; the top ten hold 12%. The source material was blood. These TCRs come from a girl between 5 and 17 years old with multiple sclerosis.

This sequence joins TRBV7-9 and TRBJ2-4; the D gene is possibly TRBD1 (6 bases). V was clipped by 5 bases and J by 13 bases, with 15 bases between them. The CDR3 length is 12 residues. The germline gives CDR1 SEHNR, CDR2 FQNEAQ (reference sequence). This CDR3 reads CASSIGRDTQYF. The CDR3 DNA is TGTGCCAGCAGCATAGGCCGGGACACCCAGTACTTC. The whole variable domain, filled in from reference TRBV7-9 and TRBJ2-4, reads DTGVSQNPRHKITKRGQNVTFRCDPISEHNRLYWYRQTLGQGPEFLTYFQNEAQLEKSRLLSDRFSAERPKGSFSTLEIQRTEQGDSAMYLCASSIGRDTQYFGAGTRLSVL.

The CDR3 bases are TGCAGTGCTAGATCGCGGACGGATTACGAGCAGTACTTC. Encoded protein: CSARSRTDYEQYF. The rearrangement links TRBV20-1 to TRBJ2-7; D gene unclear. The germline gives CDR1 DFQATT, CDR2 SNEGSKA (reference sequence). The CDR3 contains 13 residues. V gave up 2 bases and J gave up 4 bases, with 12 bases separating them.

The CDR3 sequence: CASSQDHRVGTEAFF. The CDR3, as DNA: TGCGCCAGCAGCCAAGATCACAGGGTTGGGACTGAAGCTTTCTTT. The rearrangement uses TRBV4-1 and TRBJ1-1, with D perhaps TRBD1 (6 bases). The germline gives CDR1 MGHRA, CDR2 YSYEKL. V lost 0 bases, J lost 5 bases, and 13 bases lay in between. The CDR3 is 15 residues long.

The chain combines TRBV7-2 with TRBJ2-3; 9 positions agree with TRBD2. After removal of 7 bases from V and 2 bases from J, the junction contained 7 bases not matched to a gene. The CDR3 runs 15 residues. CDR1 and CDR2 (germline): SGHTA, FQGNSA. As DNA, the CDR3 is TGTGCCAGCAACCTAGCGGGGCTAAACACAGATACGCAGTATTTT. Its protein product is CASNLAGLNTDTQYF.

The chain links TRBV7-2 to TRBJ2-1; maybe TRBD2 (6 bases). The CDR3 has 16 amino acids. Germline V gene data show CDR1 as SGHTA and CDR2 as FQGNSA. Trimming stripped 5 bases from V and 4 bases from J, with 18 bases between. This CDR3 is CASSQGDFMLYNEQFF. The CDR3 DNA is TGTGCCAGCAGCCAAGGGGACTTTATGTTATACAATGAGCAGTTCTTC.

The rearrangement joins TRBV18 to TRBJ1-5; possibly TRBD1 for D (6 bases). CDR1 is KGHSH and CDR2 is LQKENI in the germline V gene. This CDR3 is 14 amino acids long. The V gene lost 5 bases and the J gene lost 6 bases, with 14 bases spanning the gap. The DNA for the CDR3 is TGTGCCAGCTCAATCGGACAGCCTGGTCAGCCCCAGCATTTT. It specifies CASSIGQPGQPQHF.

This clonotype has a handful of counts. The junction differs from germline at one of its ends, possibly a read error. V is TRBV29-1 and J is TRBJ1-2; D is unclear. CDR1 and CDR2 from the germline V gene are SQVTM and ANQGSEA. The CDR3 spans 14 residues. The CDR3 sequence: CSARSRTPNYGYTF. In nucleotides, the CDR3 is TGCAGCGCCCGCAGCCGGACGCCTAATTATGGCTACACCTTC.

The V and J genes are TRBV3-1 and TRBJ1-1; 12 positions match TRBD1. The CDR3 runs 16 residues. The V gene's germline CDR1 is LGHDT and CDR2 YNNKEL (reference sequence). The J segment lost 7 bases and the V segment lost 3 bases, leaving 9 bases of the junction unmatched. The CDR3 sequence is CASSHPPGTGGGEAFF. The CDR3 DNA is TGTGCCAGCAGCCACCCGCCGGGGACAGGGGGCGGTGAAGCTTTCTTT.